This TCR beta chain was obtained from a study of T cell responses to AZD1222 COVID-19 vaccine. On the study more broadly: Investigators merged groups given second doses at roughly 4 or roughly 12 weeks.

The data were produced by immunoSEQ multiplex PCR, yet TCRdb's version contains in-frame clones alone and is incomplete. The sample lists more than 95,000 clones, around 92% seen once, with 2.5% to 3% in the top ten. Germline assignment: CDR1 MNHEY and CDR2 SMNVEV (reference sequence). The CDR3 extends over 16 amino acids. V shed 1 base and J shed 0 bases, with 10 bases lying between them. This TCR came from an adult in good health. V and J are TRBV27 and TRBJ2-1; possibly TRBD2 for D (5 bases). The sequencing used peripheral blood, collected on day 0 of AZD1222 vaccination. The CDR3 is CASSLWGATSYNEQFF. The CDR3 DNA reads as TGTGCCAGCAGTTTATGGGGAGCGACCTCCTACAATGAGCAGTTCTTC.